This T cell receptor beta chain came from a study of cytomegalovirus exposure and HLA in healthy donors. The CDR3 extends over 13 amino acids. V dropped 4 bases and J dropped 5; count of bases not matched to a gene: 3. Germline V lookup: CDR1 SEHNR, CDR2 FQNEAQ (reference sequence). PCR employed 60 Vbeta and 13 Jbeta primers. Repertoires were generated with immunoSEQ multiplex PCR, while TCRdb's copy carries only in-frame clones and drops some. The repertoire has about 160,000 clones, 60% to 80% of them found once; the top ten carry approximately 0.89%. This clonotype originated in a woman between 45 and 60 years old in good health and CMV-seropositive. The chain recombines TRBV7-9 with TRBJ2-3; 7 bases map to TRBD1. Sequencing was done on a sample of PBMCs. CDR3 protein: CASSWTGGDTQYF. The CDR3 DNA follows: TGTGCCAGCAGCTGGACAGGAGGAGATACGCAGTATTTT.